This T cell receptor beta chain was observed in a study of cytomegalovirus exposure and HLA in healthy donors (dated by TCRdb to 2016 to 2017). With regard to the full study: According to an earlier analysis of 550 to 750 of the donors, 150 million to 200 million T cells yielded some 110 million unique TCR beta sequences and about 280 Gb of sequence data. A separate validation cohort of roughly 120 different subjects was used in addition to the approximately 640-subject first cohort. All discovery cohort repertoires had been generated using a single sequencing platform. An earlier analysis of a few hundred of the donors applied high-throughput TCR beta sequencing to assess whether each TCR beta V gene segment acted as functional or pseudogenic. An early release covering roughly 600 HLA-typed donors comprised about 300 gigabases of sequencing data and some 79 million unique TCR sequences. Class I and class II HLA loci were covered by the typing at four-digit resolution. The later analysis used no new phenotypic data to find candidate immune exposures, relying instead on TCR beta sequences and their occurrence across donors. The study profiled the T cell repertoires of hundreds of subjects by immunosequencing and related them to cytomegalovirus serostatus. To predict cytomegalovirus infection status, the study combined high-throughput TCR immunosequencing, statistical association of individual TCRs with disease status, and machine learning. Of the roughly 410 genotyped donors, over 80% were placed in the genetic ancestry cluster associated with self-reported Caucasian donors. Among 398 genotyped donors of the cohort, an average of approximately 240,000 unique TCR beta nucleotide sequences were sequenced per donor, about a sixth of them non-productive. Donor age, sex, ethnicity and CMV serostatus were compiled alongside the repertoire data. A later analysis re-examined previously published TCR beta repertoires from roughly 720 donors and added high-resolution HLA genotyping to investigate patterns of TCR occurrence. Typing coverage differed by locus: A, B, C, DRB1 and DQB1 were typed in roughly 620-630 donors, DQA1 in about 510, DPA1 in some 600, and DPB1 in around 440. Several DR-DQ haplotypes were handled as single units for association and clustering, since linkage in the cohort was strong. In a later genetic analysis, genome-wide SNP genotypes for 398 of the 666 donors were used, and that subset was treated as a discovery cohort. The aim of the study was to test whether cataloging public T cell receptors could identify signatures of past pathogen exposure.

V is cut by 5 bases and J by 4 bases, and the space between the germline ends is 20 bases. From the cysteine through the phenylalanine, the CDR3 covers 17 amino acids. Only the CDR3 DNA stays, 51 bases, in frame from base 1. According to the germline V gene (reference sequence), CDR1 reads SEHNR and CDR2 reads FQNEAQ. Receptor libraries were prepared by the immunoSEQ multiplex PCR assay. For the multiplex PCR, a mixture combining 60 forward primers for TCR Vbeta segments and 13 reverse primers for TCR Jbeta segments was used. A multiplex PCR assay on genomic DNA amplified the CDR3 region of rearranged TCR beta genes. The Illumina HiSeq System was used to sequence the amplified TCR beta libraries as 87-base-pair reads. Per the authors' processing: A later analysis tallied tens of millions of unique TCR beta chains across the 666 repertoires, and roughly 11 million of those chains were shared by two or more donors. Raw reads were error-corrected and collapsed into unique sequences by a nearest-neighbor algorithm in which closely related sequences were merged to remove PCR and sequencing errors. To assign V, D and J gene segments, CDR3 sequences were aligned to IMGT reference sequences. Each retained sequence needed at least a six-nucleotide match to both a V gene segment and a J gene segment. A rearrangement counted as productive if the CDR3 had no stop codons and remained in frame with V and J, and every other rearrangement counted as non-productive. Following IMGT convention, CDR3 was defined as the stretch from the second conserved V-encoded cysteine up to the conserved J-encoded phenylalanine. In an earlier analysis of approximately 590 of the donors, sequences lacking an unambiguous match to a single V gene segment were excluded. In an earlier analysis of roughly 500 of the donors, V segments were called functional above 56.7% productive rearrangements and were called segregating when the between-donor standard deviation exceeded 5%. A statistical classification framework was built to diagnose cytomegalovirus status from the catalog of TCR beta chain sequences. In a later analysis, V and J genes were assigned by comparing TCR nucleotide sequences against IMGT/GENE-DB human TR gene sequences. In a later analysis, CDR3 sequences and most-parsimonious VDJ recombination scenarios were assigned using the TCRdist pipeline. In a later analysis, each TCR beta chain was defined by its CDR3 amino acid sequence together with its V-gene family, and reads lacking a unique V-gene family were excluded. A later analysis removed over 500 highly shared, low-generation-probability nucleotide sequences to deal with suspected cross-contamination and a sequencing artifact. For each public chain, a later analysis derived a clonal expansion index from normalized ranks of inferred template counts within each repertoire. In a later analysis, generation probabilities were computed with a VDJ recombination model fitted to out-of-frame rearrangements, and the resulting probabilities were checked against IGoR. In a later analysis, hypergeometric tests were used to score TCR-TCR, TCR-HLA and TCR-CMV co-occurrence, with a repertoire-size bias correction applied to TCR pairs. In a later analysis, false discovery rates were estimated by permuting HLA or CMV assignments 20 times. A later analysis grouped co-occurring TCRs with DBSCAN, adding TCRdist sequence similarity when clustering within HLA-allele-positive subsets. Co-occurrence clustering excluded repertoires with fewer than 30,000 or more than 120,000 public chains, plus five with anomalous nucleotide sharing. Entries here come from immuneACCESS through TCRdb and include only in-frame sequences with V and J called. Some clones fail to appear in such tables; in the studies checked, an unresolved V gene covers under half of the shortfall, and the cause of the remainder is unknown. Clone size and the V and J calls come from that table; the DNA yielded D and trimming. This sample lists roughly 240,000 clones; about 88% were detected once. Of the sample, 0.24% is held by the ten largest clones.

The research as a whole found: Linkage disequilibrium might explain the correlated functional status among segregating V segments, but an unknown experimental factor could not be ruled out. In a later genetic analysis, fewer N-insertions in productive TCRs were reported among donors in an Asian-associated ancestry cluster than the approximately 710-donor mean. A cluster of highly shared sequence variants was judged likely to be a technical artifact of the sequencing pipeline. The only immune exposure information available for the cohort was CMV serostatus. In vitro tests confirmed that a few of the cytomegalovirus-associated TCR beta chains recognize cytomegalovirus antigens. According to a later analysis, TCR association rates differed among HLA loci, with DRB1 alleles showing the most associated TCRs and HLA-C alleles showing the fewest. In a later analysis, HLA-associated TCR beta chains were found to be more clonally expanded and to have lower generation probabilities than equally common non-associated chains. Strong co-occurrence of HLA alleles, especially DR and DQ, made assigning TCR associations to individual alleles difficult. In the study, around 150 TCR beta chains were listed as associated with cytomegalovirus. A further reported finding was that TCR beta sequences accurately predicted the HLA-A and HLA-B alleles for most subjects in the first cohort. The cohort was sequenced for TCR beta chains only, and without alpha or paired-chain data the features that could be detected were limited. Most CMV-associated TCR beta chains appeared to be HLA-restricted in a later analysis, and the HLA associations seemed to be driven largely by CMV exposure. Sequencing depth was assumed to be roughly uniform across donors in the presence/absence analyses, though that assumption may not hold. The classifier was reported to diagnose cytomegalovirus status with high specificity and sensitivity in both the original cohort and the validation cohort. At a false discovery rate of 0.05, a later analysis linked some 17,000 TCR beta sequences to specific HLA alleles. A later analysis reported that several top co-occurrence clusters appeared linked to parvovirus B19, influenza, CMV and Epstein-Barr virus. HLA typing was unavailable for some donors at each locus, so association tests used only the typed subset. V-gene and J-gene trimming of TCR beta chains was associated with a missense DCLRE1C variant in a later genetic analysis, and the association was replicated in an independent cohort. Broadly in line with IMGT annotations, most TCR beta V segments showed up in productive rearrangements about 87% or about 30% of the time in an earlier analysis of several hundred of the donors. Across donors, most TCR sequences were observed very rarely, whereas some public TCRs were present in many individuals. Some 15 rarely observed V segments, including chromosome 9 orphons, were excluded from the earlier analysis of some 590 of the donors because counts were too low. The 87-base-pair reads could not distinguish some IMGT-functional V segments, including TRBV6-2 and TRBV6-3, so those segments were excluded. The authors suggested that the approach could potentially be extended to other disease states and immunological phenotypes.

The cohort consisted of 666 healthy bone marrow donors. Cohort members were all nominally healthy when sampled, although unrecorded immune exposures were likely present. The donor was CMV seronegative and was included in the group of hundreds of seronegative cohort members. A peripheral blood sample was provided by each donor, and peripheral blood mononuclear cells were used for TCR beta sequencing. The Qiagen DNeasy Blood Extraction Kit was used to extract genomic DNA from the blood cell samples. Note on this clone: The target of this receptor is not known. Base qualities are not recorded, but no much larger clone differs from it by a single base.

The chain couples TRBV7-9 to TRBJ1-4; the D gene cannot be named for sure. Material for sequencing was PBMCs. The source is a girl aged 2 to 9 in good health and CMV-seronegative. The CDR3 region: CASSPRSGMAFNEKLFF. The DNA is as follows: TGTGCCAGCAGCCCACGGAGCGGGATGGCCTTTAATGAAAAACTGTTTTTT.